Listed below are T cell receptor beta chains from one sample, sequenced in a study of cytomegalovirus exposure and HLA in healthy donors. Libraries were prepared by immunoSEQ multiplex PCR; TCRdb keeps only in-frame clonotypes and omits some of them. This sample's table has about 99,000 clones. The sequenced sample was PBMCs. Receptor source: a middle-aged man in good health and CMV-seronegative. Both conserved end residues are part of each CDR3. Each record gives: J gene, D gene, V gene, CDR3 length, CDR3 protein, CDR3 DNA. D genes are given only for firm matches.

>TRBJ2-1|TRBD2|TRBV11-3|18
CASSPTLGLAGTYNEQFF
TGTGCCAGCAGCCCGACCCTGGGACTAGCGGGGACCTACAATGAGCAGTTCTTC
>TRBJ2-5|TRBD1|TRBV7-8|14
CASSTPDRAETQYF
TGTGCCAGCAGCACCCCGGACAGGGCGGAGACCCAGTACTTC
>TRBJ1-1|-|TRBV28|12
CAGSLGPLEAFF
TGTGCCGGCAGTTTAGGGCCGCTGGAAGCTTTCTTT
>TRBJ2-7|TRBD1|TRBV29-1|13
CSVEWDRDHEQYF
TGCAGCGTTGAATGGGACAGGGACCACGAGCAGTACTTC
>TRBJ2-7|TRBD1|TRBV7-8|15
CASSSAGTGLGEQYF
TGTGCCAGCAGCAGTGCCGGGACAGGCCTCGGCGAGCAGTACTTC
>TRBJ2-3|TRBD1|TRBV7-9|16
CASSLSRDRVSATQYF
TGTGCCAGCAGCTTGTCCCGGGACAGGGTCTCTGCTACGCAGTATTTT
>TRBJ1-1|-|TRBV29-1|13
CSVTWSENTEAFF
TGCAGCGTCACCTGGTCAGAGAACACTGAAGCTTTCTTT
>TRBJ2-3|TRBD2|TRBV7-2|15
CASSLEAGGGDTQYF
TGTGCCAGCAGCTTAGAAGCGGGAGGTGGGGATACGCAGTATTTT
>TRBJ2-2|-|TRBV5-1|14
CASTRQGFTGELFF
TGCGCCAGCACCCGCCAGGGTTTCACCGGGGAGCTGTTTTTT
>TRBJ2-2|TRBD2|TRBV6-5|16
CASSYLGTKDTGELFF
TGTGCCAGCAGTTACTTGGGGACTAAGGACACCGGGGAGCTGTTTTTT
>TRBJ2-4|TRBD1|TRBV30|16
CAWSGPDRESKNIQYF
TGTGCCTGGAGTGGTCCGGACAGGGAGTCCAAAAACATTCAGTACTTC
>TRBJ1-5|TRBD1|TRBV5-6|12
CASGTVTGPQHF
TGTGCCAGCGGGACAGTGACGGGGCCCCAGCATTTT
>TRBJ1-2|-|TRBV6-1|14
CASSTQITNYGYTF
TGTGCCAGCAGCACACAAATCACTAACTATGGCTACACCTTC
>TRBJ1-4|-|TRBV7-2|15
CASSQRQATNEKLFF
TGTGCCAGCAGCCAAAGACAGGCAACTAATGAAAAACTGTTTTTT
>TRBJ1-5|-|TRBV5-1|14
CASSLDTDNQPQHF
TGCGCCAGCAGCTTGGACACCGACAATCAGCCCCAGCATTTT
>TRBJ2-3|TRBD2|TRBV7-2|15
CASSLLAGVEDTQYF
TGTGCCAGCAGCTTATTAGCGGGGGTTGAGGATACGCAGTATTTT
>TRBJ1-2|TRBD1|TRBV4-3|16
CASSPDLGTGVYGYTF
TGCGCCAGCAGCCCCGACCTCGGGACAGGGGTCTATGGCTACACCTTC
>TRBJ1-5|-|TRBV10-1|13
CASSAGLNQPQHF
TGCGCCAGCAGTGCCGGACTCAATCAGCCCCAGCATTTT
>TRBJ1-5|-|TRBV29-1|14
CSVKGGPGNQPQHF
TGCAGCGTCAAGGGGGGGCCGGGCAATCAGCCCCAGCATTTT
>TRBJ2-5|TRBD1|TRBV5-6|16
CASSIPGQGTEETQYF
TGTGCCAGCAGCATCCCGGGACAGGGGACGGAGGAGACCCAGTACTTC
>TRBJ1-6|-|TRBV30|19
CAWSALEGVASSYNSPLHF
TGTGCCTGGAGTGCTCTTGAGGGAGTAGCGAGTTCCTATAATTCACCCCTCCACTTT
>TRBJ1-4|TRBD1|TRBV7-8|17
CASSLAGQGARYEKLFF
TGTGCCAGCAGCTTAGCGGGTCAGGGGGCGCGATATGAAAAACTGTTTTTT
>TRBJ2-7|-|TRBV30|12
CAWSNPVYEQYF
TGTGCCTGGAGTAACCCAGTCTACGAGCAGTACTTC
>TRBJ1-1|-|TRBV5-1|11
CASSQNTEAFF
TGCGCCAGCAGCCAGAACACTGAAGCTTTCTTT